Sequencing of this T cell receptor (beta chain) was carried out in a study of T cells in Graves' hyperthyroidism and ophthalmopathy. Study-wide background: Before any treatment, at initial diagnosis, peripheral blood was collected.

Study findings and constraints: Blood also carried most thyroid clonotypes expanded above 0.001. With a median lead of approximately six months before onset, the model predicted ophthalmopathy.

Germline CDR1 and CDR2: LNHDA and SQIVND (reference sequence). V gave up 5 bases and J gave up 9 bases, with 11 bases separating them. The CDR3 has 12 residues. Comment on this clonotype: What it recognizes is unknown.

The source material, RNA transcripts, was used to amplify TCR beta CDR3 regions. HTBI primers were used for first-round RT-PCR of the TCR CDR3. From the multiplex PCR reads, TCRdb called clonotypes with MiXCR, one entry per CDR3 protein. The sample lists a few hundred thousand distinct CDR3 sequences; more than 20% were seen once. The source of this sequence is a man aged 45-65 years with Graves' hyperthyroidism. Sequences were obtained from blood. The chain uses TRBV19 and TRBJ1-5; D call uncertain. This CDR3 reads CASSLRSGPQHF. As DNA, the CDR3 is TGTGCCAGTAGTCTTCGATCAGGGCCCCAGCATTTT.